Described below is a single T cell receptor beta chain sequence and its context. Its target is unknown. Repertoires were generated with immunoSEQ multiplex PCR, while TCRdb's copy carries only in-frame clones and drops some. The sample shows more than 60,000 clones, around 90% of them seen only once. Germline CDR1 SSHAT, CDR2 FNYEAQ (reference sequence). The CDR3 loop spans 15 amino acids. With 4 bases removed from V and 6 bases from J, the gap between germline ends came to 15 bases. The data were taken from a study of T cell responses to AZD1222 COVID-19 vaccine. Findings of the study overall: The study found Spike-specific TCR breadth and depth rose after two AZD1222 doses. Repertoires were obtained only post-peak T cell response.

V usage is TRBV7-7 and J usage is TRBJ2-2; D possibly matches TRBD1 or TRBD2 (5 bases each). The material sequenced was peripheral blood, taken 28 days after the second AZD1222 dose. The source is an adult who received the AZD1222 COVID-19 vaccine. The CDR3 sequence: CASSSVVGEPGELFF. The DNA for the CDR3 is TGTGCCAGCAGCTCAGTTGTGGGGGAACCCGGGGAGCTGTTTTTT.